This T cell receptor beta chain stems from a study of shared clonotypes between healthy human individuals. Germline values: CDR1 KGHSH, CDR2 LQKENI. CDR3 length equals 14 residues. Between the trimmed V and J ends, which lost 0 bases and 2 bases, there was a span of 8 bases. General study points: Memory subsets generally showed smaller estimated richness than naive subsets did.

A remark on this clone: Its specificity is unknown. This sample also contains other DNA sequences that code for the same CDR3.

Sorted-subset replicate PCRs used about 190 ng of genomic DNA. This amount corresponded to 30,000 to 35,000 T cell genomes. Per the original methods: As immunoSEQ supplied junction-only sequences (without quality scores), filtering differed. Profiled with immunoSEQ multiplex PCR; TCRdb holds only in-frame clones, not every one. That table furnishes V, J and clone size, whereas the DNA furnished D and trimming. The sample lists roughly 2.4 million clones, 95% occurring once. Sequenced: naive CD4+ T cells sorted from blood. Sample subset: CD45RA+ positively selected. This chain uses TRBV18 with TRBJ2-7, with D perhaps matching TRBD1 (5 bases). The receptor was derived from a man aged 18 to 30 in good health. CDR3 coding DNA: TGTGCCAGCTCACCACCGTCCAGGGCCTACGAGCAGTACTTC. It codes for CASSPPSRAYEQYF.